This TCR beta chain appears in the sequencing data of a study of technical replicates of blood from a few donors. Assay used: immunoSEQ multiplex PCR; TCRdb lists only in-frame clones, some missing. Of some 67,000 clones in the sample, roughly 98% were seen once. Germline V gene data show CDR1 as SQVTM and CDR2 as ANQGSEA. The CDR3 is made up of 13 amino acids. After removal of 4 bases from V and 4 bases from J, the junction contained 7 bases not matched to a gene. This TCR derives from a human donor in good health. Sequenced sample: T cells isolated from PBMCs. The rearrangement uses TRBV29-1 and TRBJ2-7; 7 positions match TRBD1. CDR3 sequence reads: CSVGAQGIYEQYF. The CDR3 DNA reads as TGCAGCGTTGGAGCACAGGGGATATACGAGCAGTACTTC.